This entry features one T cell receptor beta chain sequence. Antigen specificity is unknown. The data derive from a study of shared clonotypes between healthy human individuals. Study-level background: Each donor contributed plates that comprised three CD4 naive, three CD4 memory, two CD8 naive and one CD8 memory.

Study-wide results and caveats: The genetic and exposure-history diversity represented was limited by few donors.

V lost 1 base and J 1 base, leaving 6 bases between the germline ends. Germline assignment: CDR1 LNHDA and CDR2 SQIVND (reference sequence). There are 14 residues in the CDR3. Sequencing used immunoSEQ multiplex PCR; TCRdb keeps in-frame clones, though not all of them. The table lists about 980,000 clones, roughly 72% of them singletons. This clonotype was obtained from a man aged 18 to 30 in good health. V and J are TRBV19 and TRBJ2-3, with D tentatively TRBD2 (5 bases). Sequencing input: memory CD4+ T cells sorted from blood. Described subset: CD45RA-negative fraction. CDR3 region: CASSIGGRTDTQYF. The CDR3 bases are TGTGCCAGTAGTATAGGCGGGCGCACAGATACGCAGTATTTT.